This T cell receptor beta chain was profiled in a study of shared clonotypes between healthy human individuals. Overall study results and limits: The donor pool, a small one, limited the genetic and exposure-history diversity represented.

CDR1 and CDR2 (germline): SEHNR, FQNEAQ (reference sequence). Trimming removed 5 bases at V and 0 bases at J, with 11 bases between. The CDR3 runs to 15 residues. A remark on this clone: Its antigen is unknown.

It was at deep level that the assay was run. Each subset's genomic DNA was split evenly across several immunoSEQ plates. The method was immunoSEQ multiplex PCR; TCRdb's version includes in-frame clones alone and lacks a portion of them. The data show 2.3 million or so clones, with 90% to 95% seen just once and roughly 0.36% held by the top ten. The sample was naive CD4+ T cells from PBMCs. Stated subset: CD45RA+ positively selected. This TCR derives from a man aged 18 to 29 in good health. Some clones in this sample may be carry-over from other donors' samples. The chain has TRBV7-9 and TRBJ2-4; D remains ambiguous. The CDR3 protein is CASSPPELAKNIQYF. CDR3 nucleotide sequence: TGTGCCAGCAGCCCACCCGAGCTAGCCAAAAACATTCAGTACTTC.